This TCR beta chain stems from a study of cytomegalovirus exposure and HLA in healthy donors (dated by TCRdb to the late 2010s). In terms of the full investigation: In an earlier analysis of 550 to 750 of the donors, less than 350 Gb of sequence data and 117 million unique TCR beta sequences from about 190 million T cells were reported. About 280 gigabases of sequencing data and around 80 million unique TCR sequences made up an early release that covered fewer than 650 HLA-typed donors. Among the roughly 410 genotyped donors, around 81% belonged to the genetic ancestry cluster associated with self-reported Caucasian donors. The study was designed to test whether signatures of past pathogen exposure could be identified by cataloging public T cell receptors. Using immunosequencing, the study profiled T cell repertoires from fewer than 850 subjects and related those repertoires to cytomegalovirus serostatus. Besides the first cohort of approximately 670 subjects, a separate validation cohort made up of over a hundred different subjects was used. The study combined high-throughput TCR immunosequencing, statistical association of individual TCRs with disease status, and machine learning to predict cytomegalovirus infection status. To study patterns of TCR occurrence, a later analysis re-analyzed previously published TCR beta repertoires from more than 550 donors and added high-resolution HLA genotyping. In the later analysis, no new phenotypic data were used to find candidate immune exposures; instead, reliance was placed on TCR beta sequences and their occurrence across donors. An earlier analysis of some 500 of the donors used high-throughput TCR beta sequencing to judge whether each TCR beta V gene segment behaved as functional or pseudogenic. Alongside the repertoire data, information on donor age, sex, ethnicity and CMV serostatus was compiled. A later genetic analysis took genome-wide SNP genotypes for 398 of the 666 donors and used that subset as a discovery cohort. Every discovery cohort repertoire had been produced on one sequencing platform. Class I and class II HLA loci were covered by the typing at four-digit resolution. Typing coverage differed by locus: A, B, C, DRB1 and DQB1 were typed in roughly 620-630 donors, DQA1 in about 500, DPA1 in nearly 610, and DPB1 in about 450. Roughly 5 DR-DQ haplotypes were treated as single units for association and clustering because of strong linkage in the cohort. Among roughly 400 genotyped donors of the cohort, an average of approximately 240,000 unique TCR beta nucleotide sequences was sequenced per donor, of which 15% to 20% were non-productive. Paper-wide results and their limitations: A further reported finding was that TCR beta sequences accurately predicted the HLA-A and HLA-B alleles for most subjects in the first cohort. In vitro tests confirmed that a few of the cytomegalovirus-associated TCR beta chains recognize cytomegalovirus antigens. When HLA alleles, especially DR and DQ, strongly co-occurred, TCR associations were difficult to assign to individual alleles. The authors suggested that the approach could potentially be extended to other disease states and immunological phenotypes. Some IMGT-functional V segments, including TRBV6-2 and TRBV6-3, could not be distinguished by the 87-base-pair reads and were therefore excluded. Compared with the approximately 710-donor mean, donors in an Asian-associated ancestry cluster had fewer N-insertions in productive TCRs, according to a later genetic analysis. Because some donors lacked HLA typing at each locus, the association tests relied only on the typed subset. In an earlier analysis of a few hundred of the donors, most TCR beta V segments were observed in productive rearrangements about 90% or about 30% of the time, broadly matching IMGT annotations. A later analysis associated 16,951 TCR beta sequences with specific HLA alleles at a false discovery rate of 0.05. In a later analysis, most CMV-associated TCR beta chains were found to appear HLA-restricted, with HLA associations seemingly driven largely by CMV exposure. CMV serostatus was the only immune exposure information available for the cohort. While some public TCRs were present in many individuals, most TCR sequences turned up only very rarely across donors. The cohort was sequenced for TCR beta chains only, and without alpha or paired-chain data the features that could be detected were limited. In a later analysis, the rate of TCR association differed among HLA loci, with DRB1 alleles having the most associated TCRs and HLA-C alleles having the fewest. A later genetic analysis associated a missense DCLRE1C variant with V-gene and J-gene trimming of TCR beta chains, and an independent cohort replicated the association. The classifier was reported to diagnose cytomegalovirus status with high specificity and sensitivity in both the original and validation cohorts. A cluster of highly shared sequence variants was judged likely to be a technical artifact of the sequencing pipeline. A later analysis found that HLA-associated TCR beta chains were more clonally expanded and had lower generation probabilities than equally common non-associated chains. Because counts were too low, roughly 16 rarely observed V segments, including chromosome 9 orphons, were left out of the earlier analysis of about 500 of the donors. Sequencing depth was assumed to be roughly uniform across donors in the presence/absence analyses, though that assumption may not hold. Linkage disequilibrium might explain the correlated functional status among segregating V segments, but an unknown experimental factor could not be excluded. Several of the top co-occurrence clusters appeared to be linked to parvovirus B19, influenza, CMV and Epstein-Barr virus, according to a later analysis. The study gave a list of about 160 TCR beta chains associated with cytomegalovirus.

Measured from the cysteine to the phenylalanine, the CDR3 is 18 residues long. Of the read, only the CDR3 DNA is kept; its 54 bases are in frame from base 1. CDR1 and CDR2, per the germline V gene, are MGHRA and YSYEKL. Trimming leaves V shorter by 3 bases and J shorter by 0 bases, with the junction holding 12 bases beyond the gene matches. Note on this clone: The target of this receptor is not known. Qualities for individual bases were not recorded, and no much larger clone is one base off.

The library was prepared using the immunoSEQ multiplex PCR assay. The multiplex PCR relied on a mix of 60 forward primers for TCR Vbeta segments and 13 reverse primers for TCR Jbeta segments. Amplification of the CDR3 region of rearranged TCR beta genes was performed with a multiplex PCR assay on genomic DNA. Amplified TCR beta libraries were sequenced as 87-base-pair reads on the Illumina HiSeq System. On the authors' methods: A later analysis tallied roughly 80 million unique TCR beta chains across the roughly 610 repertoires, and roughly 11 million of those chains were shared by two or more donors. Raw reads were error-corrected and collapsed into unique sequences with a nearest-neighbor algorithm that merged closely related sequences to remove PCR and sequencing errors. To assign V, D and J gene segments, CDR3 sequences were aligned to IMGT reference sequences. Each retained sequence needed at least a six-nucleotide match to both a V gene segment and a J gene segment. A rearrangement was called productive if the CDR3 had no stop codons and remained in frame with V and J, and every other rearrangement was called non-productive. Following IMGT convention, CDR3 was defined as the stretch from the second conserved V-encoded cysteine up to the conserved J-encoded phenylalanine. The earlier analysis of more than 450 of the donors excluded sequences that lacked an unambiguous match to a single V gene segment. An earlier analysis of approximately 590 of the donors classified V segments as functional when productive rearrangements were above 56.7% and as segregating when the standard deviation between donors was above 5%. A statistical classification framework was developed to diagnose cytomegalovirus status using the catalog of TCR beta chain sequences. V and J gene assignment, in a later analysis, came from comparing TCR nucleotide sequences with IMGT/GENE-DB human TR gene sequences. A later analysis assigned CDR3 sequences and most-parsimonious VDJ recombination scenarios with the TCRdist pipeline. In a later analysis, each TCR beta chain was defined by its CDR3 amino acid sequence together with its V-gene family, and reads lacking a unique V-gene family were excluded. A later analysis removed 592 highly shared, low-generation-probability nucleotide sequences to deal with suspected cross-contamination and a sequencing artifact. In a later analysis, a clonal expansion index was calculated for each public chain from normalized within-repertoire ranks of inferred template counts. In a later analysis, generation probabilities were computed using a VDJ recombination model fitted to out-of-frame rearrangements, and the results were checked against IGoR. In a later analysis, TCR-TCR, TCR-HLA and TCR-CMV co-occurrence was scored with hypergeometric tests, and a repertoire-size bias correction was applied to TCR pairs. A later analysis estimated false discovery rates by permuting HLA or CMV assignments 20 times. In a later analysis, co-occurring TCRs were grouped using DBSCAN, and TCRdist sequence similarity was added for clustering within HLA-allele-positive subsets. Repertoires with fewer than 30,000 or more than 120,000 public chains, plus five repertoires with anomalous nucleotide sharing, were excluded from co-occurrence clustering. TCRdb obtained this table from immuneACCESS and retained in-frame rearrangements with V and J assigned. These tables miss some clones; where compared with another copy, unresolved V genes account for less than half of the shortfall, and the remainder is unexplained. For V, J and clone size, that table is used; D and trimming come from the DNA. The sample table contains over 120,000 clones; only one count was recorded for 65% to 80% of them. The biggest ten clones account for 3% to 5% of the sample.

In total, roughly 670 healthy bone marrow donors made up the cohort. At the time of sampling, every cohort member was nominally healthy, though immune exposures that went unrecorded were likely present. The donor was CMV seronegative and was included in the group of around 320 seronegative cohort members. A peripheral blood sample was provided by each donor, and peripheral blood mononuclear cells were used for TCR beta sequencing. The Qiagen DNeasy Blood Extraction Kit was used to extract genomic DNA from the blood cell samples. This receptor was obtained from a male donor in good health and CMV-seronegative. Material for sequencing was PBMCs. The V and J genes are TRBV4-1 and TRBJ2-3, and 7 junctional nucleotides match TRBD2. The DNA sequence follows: TGCGCCAGCAGCCAGATAGGTCTAGCGGTCAGGAGCACAGATACGCAGTATTTT. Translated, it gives CASSQIGLAVRSTDTQYF.